This TCR beta chain was recorded in a study of cytomegalovirus exposure and HLA in healthy donors. To note about this clone: Its specificity is unknown.

PCR employed 60 Vbeta and 13 Jbeta primers. Clones were sequenced by immunoSEQ multiplex PCR, and TCRdb holds only the in-frame ones, with some missing. The table shows roughly 190,000 clones, with about four fifths occurring only once. The V gene's germline CDR1 is SGHDT and CDR2 YYEEEE. The CDR3 has 16 residues. Trimming stripped 0 bases from V and 0 bases from J, with 10 bases between. General study points: A further, later analysis showed that HLA-associated TCR beta chains (compared with equally common others) were more clonally expanded. The number of N-insertions in an Asian-associated ancestry cluster was reportedly below the roughly 700-donor mean in a later analysis. Analyzed later, association rates of TCRs varied across HLA loci, with DRB1 most and HLA-C fewest.

The chain couples TRBV5-6 to TRBJ1-3, with D unclear. The sample comprised PBMCs. The source of this sequence is a woman between 50 and 59 years old in good health and CMV-seropositive. The DNA of the CDR3 is TGTGCCAGCAGCTTGGAAGCCTTGTCCTCTGGAAACACCATATATTTT. Its protein is CASSLEALSSGNTIYF. The full variable domain, completed using reference TRBV5-6 and TRBJ1-3, is DAGVTQSPTHLIKTRGQQVTLRCSPKSGHDTVSWYQQALGQGPQFIFQYYEEEERQRGNFPDRFSGHQFPNYSSELNVNALLLGDSALYLCASSLEALSSGNTIYFGEGSWLTVV.